The clone carrying this T cell receptor (beta chain) has a handful of counts. Antigen specificity is unknown. This sample stems from a study of beta chain features in type 1 diabetes. Study conclusions and caveats: Researchers report that Type 1 diabetes patients had moderately but significantly shorter TCRB CDR3s across all four CD4+ subsets. Patients and controls would be equally affected if PCR favored shorter templates. Over-representation of high TCR-expressing cells was a possible consequence of cDNA sequencing. A potential influence of HLA type upon TCRB rearrangement remained unresolved herein.

TCRB transcripts that were expressed got sequenced, as all of the isolated RNA had been reverse transcribed. Produced via immunoSEQ multiplex PCR; TCRdb's table is partial and in-frame only. Of about 150,000 clones listed, approximately 10% are singletons. Sequencing used central memory CD4+ T cells from blood. The clonotype comes from a man aged 25-40 years with type 1 diabetes.

The CDR3 sequence: CASSRQGSSDTQYF. The CDR3 DNA is TGTGCCAGCTCTCGACAGGGCTCATCGGATACGCAGTATTTT. The chain carries TRBV4-2 and TRBJ2-3; TRBD1 matches 7 bases. The CDR3 totals 14 residues. Germline V gene sequence: CDR1 LGHNA, CDR2 YNFKEQ. The V gene end was trimmed by 8 bases and the J gene end by 6 bases; junction bases not matched to a gene: 11.